This T cell receptor beta chain was sequenced for a study of blood T cell repertoires in COVID-19. About the research overall: The United States, Italy and Spain were the sources of the acute and convalescent COVID-19 samples. PBMCs, B-cell-depleted T cells, or T cells were the source of the cDNA or gDNA that made up the material.

Germline V gene data show CDR1 as MNHEY and CDR2 as SMNVEV (reference sequence). CDR3 length: 13 amino acids. The V end lost 6 bases, the J end lost 4 bases, and 12 bases lay between the germline ends. This clone was seen a handful of times. Using immunoSEQ multiplex PCR, the repertoire was profiled, and TCRdb retains in-frame clones only, with some absent. This table has roughly 190,000 clones, around 90% appearing once. The J gene is TRBJ1-2, the V gene TRBV27, with D uncertain. Sequenced: peripheral blood. This receptor was obtained from a human donor in a cohort sampled during active COVID-19. The CDR3 DNA follows: TGTGCCAGCAGACCGGGAGGAGGCTATGGCTACACCTTC. As protein: CASRPGGGYGYTF.